This TCR beta chain was identified during a study of blood T cell repertoires in COVID-19. Clones were read by immunoSEQ multiplex PCR, and TCRdb kept only the in-frame ones, dropping some. This sample carries around 140,000 clones, around 89% of them seen once, and the ten largest clones take about an eighth. V lost 1 base to trimming and J lost 2 bases, with 9 bases between them. The CDR3 spans 14 residues. Germline CDR1 and CDR2: MGHRA and YSYEKL. The chain is built from TRBV4-1 and TRBJ2-7, with D unresolved. The sequence was obtained from a man younger than 35 with COVID-19, enrolled during active disease. What was sequenced was peripheral blood. Written as DNA, the CDR3 is TGCGCCAGCAGCCAAGCCCGTGGGCCCTACGAGCAGTACTTC. Amino acid sequence: CASSQARGPYEQYF.